The 7 T cell receptor beta chains given below trace back to one sample, sequenced in a study of cytomegalovirus exposure and HLA in healthy donors. This PCR relied on a set of 60 Vbeta primers and 13 Jbeta primers. The assay was immunoSEQ multiplex PCR, and TCRdb's table has in-frame clones only and misses some. Of more than 95,000 clones in the sample, roughly 80% were seen once. The material sequenced was PBMCs. These receptors were taken from a woman aged 40 to 50 in good health and CMV-seronegative.

The chain joins TRBV5-6 to TRBJ2-7; possible D gene TRBD1, 6 bases. V lost 0 bases, J lost 2 bases, and 9 bases lay in between. The CDR3 sequence is 14 residues long. Looked up from germline, CDR1 is SGHDT and CDR2 is YYEEEE. DNA for the CDR3: TGTGCCAGCAGCTTGGCAGGGGCCACCTACGAGCAGTACTTC. Protein product: CASSLAGATYEQYF.

This sequence joins TRBV19 and TRBJ2-7; TRBD1 agrees at 8 bases. V trimming: 5 bases; J trimming: 5 bases; junction bases outside the gene matches: 8. CDR1 is LNHDA, CDR2 SQIVND, per germline (reference sequence). The CDR3 runs to 14 residues. CDR3 region: CASSVKTGADEQYF. The CDR3, as DNA: TGTGCCAGTAGTGTCAAGACAGGGGCCGACGAGCAGTACTTC.

This clone was counted only a few times. The genes are TRBV19 and TRBJ1-5, with TRBD1 as a possible D gene (5 bases). CDR3 length: 17 residues. Trimming removed 3 bases at V and 0 bases at J, with 15 bases between. Germline CDR1 is LNHDA and CDR2 is SQIVND (reference sequence). CDR3 nucleotide sequence: TGTGCCAGTAGTATGAGACGCAGGGAAAATAGCAATCAGCCCCAGCATTTT. Protein sequence: CASSMRRRENSNQPQHF.

V gene TRBV4-3 combines with J gene TRBJ1-5, with D possibly TRBD1 on 5 matching bases. Germline V gene lookup returns CDR1 LGHNA and CDR2 YSLEER. Between the trimmed V and J ends, which lost 4 bases and 4 bases, there was a span of 14 bases. There are 15 residues in the CDR3. The CDR3 spells CASSPDHGGNQPQHF. CDR3 in DNA: TGCGCCAGCAGCCCGGATCACGGGGGTAATCAGCCCCAGCATTTT.

The count of this clone is one. This chain uses TRBV19 with TRBJ2-2; 8 bases fit TRBD1. Germline loops: CDR1 LNHDA, CDR2 SQIVND (reference sequence). The CDR3 is 15 amino acids. V lost 9 bases, J lost 0 bases, and 6 bases stayed unmatched. The CDR3 spells CASRKDRANTGELFF. DNA for the CDR3: TGTGCCAGCCGAAAGGACAGGGCGAACACCGGGGAGCTGTTTTTT.

J is TRBJ2-2 and V is TRBV7-6; perhaps TRBD2 as D (5 bases). The V and J ends lost 4 bases and 2 bases respectively, with 11 bases between them. Germline CDR1 SGHVS, CDR2 FNYEAQ. The CDR3 spans 15 residues. This CDR3 is CASSSRTGNTGELFF. CDR3 DNA: TGTGCCAGCAGCTCCCGGACGGGAAACACCGGGGAGCTGTTTTTT.

This rearrangement joins TRBV10-3 to TRBJ1-1, with TRBD1 matching over 7 bases. This CDR3 region has 11 residues. CDR1 and CDR2 from the germline V gene are ENHRY and SYGVKD. The CDR3 loop reads CATGTNTEAFF. The CDR3 DNA reads as TGTGCGACAGGGACGAACACTGAAGCTTTCTTT.